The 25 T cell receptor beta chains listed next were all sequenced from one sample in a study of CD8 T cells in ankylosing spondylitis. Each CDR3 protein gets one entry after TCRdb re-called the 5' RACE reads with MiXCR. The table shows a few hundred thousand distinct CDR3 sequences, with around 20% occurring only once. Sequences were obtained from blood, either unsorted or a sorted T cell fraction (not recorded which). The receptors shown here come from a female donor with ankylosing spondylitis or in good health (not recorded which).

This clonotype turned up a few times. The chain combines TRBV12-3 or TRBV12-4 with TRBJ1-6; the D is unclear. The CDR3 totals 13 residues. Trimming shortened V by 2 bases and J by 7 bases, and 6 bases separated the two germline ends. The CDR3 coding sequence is TGTGCCAGCAGTTTAAGGAGGAATTCACCCCTCCACTTT. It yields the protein CASSLRRNSPLHF.

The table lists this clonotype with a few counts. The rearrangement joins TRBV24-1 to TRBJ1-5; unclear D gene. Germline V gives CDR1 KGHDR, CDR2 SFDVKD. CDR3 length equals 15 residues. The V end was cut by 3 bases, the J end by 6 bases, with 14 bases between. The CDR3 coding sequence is TGTGCCACCAGTGATGGCAGAACCCCTAGTCAGCCCCAGCATTTT. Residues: CATSDGRTPSQPQHF.

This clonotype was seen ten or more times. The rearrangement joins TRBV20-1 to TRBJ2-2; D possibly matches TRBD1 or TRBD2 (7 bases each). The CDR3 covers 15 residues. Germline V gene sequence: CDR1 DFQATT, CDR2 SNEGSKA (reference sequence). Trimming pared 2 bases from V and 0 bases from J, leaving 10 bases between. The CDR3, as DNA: TGCAGTGCTAGACAGGGGGGGGCGAACACCGGGGAGCTGTTTTTT. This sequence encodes CSARQGGANTGELFF.

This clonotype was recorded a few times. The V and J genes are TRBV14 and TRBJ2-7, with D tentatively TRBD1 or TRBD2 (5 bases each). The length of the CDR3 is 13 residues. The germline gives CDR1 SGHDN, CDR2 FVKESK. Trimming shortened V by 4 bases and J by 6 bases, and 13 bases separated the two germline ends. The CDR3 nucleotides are TGTGCCAGCAGCCGGGACCGTACTCTCGAGCAGTACTTC. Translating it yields CASSRDRTLEQYF.

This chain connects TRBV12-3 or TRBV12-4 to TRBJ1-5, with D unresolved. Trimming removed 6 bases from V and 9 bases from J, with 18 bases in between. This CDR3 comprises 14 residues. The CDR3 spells CASRRVEGAGPQHF. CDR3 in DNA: TGTGCCAGCAGAAGGGTAGAGGGCGCGGGGCCCCAGCATTTT.

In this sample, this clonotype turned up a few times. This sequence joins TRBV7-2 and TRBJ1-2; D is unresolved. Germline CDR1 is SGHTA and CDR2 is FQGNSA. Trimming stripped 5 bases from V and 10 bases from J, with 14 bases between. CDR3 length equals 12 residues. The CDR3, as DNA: TGTGCCAGCAGCCGTTGGGAACGAGCCTACACCTTC. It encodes CASSRWERAYTF.

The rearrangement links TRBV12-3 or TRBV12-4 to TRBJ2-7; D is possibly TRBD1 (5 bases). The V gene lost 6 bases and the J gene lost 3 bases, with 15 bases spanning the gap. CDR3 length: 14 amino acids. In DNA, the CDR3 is TGTGCCAGCAGCAGCCAGGGTCCGTTCTACGAGCAGTACTTC. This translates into CASSSQGPFYEQYF.

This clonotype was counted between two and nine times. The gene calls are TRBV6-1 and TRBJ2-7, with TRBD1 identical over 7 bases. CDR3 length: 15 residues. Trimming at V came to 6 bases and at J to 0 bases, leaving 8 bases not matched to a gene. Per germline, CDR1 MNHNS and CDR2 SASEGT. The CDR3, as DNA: TGTGCCAGCAGCCGACGACAGGGAATCTCCTACGAGCAGTACTTC. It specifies CASSRRQGISYEQYF.

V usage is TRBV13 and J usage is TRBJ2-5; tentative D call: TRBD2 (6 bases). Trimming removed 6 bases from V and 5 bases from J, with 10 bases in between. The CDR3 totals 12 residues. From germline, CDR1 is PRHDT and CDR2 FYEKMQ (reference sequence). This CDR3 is CASSRLDETQYF. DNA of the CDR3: TGTGCCAGCAGTAGACTAGACGAGACCCAGTACTTC.

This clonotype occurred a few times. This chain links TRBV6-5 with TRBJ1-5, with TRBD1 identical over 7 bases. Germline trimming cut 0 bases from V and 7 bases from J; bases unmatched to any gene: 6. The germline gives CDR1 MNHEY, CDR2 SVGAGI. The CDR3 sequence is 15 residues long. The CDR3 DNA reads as TGTGCCAGCAGTTACTCGGGAGGGGGCTGGCAGCCCCAGCATTTT. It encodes CASSYSGGGWQPQHF.

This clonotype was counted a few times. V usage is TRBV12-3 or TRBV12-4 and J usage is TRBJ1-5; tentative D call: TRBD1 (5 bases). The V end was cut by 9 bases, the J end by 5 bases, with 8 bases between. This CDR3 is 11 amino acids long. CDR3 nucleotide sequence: TGTGCCAGTGGGGGGGATCAGCCCCAGCATTTT. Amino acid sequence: CASGGDQPQHF.

DNA for the CDR3: TGCGCCAGCAGCCCCACCCAGGGGAACACTGAAGCTTTCTTT. Encoded protein: CASSPTQGNTEAFF. V is TRBV5-1 and J is TRBJ1-1; TRBD1 might be the D (5 bases). Trimming left V 4 bases short and J 1 base short, with 11 bases between. The germline CDR1 and CDR2 sequences are SGHRS and YFSETQ. The CDR3 runs to 14 residues.

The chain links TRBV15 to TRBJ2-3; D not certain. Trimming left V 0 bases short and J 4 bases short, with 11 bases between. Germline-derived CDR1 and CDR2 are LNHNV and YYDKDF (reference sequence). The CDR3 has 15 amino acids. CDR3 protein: CATSRDWGTPDTQYF. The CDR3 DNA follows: TGTGCCACCAGCAGAGATTGGGGAACCCCAGATACGCAGTATTTT.

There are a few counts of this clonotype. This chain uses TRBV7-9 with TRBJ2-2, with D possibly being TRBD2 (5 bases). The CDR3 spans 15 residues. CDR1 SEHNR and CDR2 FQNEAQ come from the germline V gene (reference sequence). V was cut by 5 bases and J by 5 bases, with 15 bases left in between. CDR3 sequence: CASSLGEWSTGELFF. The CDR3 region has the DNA TGTGCCAGCAGCCTCGGGGAATGGTCGACCGGGGAGCTGTTTTTT. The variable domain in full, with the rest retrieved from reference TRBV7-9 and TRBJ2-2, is DTGVSQNPRHKITKRGQNVTFRCDPISEHNRLYWYRQTLGQGPEFLTYFQNEAQLEKSRLLSDRFSAERPKGSFSTLEIQRTEQGDSAMYLCASSLGEWSTGELFFGEGSRLTVL.

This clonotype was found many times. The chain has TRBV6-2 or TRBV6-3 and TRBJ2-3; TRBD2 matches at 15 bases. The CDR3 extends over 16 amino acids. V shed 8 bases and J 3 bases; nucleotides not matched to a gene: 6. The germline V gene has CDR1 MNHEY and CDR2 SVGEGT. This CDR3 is CASSKGLAGGTDTQYF. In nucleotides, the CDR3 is TGTGCCAGCTCGAAGGGACTAGCGGGAGGAACAGATACGCAGTATTTT.

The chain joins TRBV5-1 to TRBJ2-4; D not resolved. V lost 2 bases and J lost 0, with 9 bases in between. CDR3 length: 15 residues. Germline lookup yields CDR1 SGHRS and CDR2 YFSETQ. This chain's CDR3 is CASSFCAIAKNIQYF. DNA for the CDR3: TGCGCCAGCAGCTTCTGCGCTATAGCCAAAAACATTCAGTACTTC.

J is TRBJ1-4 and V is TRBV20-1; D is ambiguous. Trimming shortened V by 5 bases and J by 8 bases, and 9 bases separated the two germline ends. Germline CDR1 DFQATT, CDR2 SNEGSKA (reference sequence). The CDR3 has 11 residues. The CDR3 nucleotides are TGCAGTGCTCCACTGACCGAAAAACTGTTTTTT. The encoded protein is CSAPLTEKLFF.

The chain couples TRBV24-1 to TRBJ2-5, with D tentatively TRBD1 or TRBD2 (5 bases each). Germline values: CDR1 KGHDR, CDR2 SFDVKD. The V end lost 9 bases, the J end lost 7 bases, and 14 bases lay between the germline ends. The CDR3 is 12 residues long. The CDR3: CATRDGSGTQYF. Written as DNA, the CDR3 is TGTGCCACCCGGGACGGTTCCGGGACCCAGTACTTC.

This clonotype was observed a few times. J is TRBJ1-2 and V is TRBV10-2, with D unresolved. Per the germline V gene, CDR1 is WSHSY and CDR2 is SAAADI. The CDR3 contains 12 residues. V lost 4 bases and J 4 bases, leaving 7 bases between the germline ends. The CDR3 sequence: CASSGVGYGYTF. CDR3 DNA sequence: TGCGCCAGCAGTGGTGTGGGCTATGGCTACACCTTC.

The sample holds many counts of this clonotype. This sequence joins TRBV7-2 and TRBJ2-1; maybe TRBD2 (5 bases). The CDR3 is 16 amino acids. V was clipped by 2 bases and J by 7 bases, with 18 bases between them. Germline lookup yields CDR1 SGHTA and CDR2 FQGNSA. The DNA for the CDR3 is TGTGCCAGCAGCTTATTTTGGGGATCCGAGCGGAATGAGCAGTTCTTC. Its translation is CASSLFWGSERNEQFF.

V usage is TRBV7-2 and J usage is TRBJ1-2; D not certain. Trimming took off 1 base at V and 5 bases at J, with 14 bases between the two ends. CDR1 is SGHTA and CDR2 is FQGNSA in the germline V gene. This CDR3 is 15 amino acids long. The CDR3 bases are TGTGCCAGCAGCTTAGGGACTACCACGAGTTATGGCTACACCTTC. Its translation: CASSLGTTTSYGYTF.

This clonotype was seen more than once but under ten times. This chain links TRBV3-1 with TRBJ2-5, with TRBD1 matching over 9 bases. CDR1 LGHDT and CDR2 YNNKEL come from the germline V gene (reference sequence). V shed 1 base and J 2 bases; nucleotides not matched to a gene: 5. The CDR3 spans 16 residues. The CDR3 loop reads CASSQAYDRGQETQYF. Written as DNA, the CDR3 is TGTGCCAGCAGCCAAGCCTACGACAGGGGGCAAGAGACCCAGTACTTC.

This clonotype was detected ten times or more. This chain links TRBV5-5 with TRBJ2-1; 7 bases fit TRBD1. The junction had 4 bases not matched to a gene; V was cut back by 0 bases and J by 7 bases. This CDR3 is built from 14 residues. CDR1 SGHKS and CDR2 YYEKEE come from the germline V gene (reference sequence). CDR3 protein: CASSLETGRNEQFF. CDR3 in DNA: TGTGCCAGCAGCTTGGAGACAGGGAGAAATGAGCAGTTCTTC.

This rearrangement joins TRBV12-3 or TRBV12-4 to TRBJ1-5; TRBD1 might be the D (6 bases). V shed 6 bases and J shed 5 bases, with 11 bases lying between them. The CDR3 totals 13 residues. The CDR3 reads CASSQDSYQPQHF. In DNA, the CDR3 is TGTGCCAGCAGCCAGGACAGTTATCAGCCCCAGCATTTT.

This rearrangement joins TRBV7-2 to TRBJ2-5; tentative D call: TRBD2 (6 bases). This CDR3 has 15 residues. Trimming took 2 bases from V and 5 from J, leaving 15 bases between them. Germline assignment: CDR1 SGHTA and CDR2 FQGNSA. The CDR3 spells CASSLQRAQRETQYF. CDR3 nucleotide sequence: TGTGCCAGCAGCTTACAGCGGGCTCAACGGGAGACCCAGTACTTC.